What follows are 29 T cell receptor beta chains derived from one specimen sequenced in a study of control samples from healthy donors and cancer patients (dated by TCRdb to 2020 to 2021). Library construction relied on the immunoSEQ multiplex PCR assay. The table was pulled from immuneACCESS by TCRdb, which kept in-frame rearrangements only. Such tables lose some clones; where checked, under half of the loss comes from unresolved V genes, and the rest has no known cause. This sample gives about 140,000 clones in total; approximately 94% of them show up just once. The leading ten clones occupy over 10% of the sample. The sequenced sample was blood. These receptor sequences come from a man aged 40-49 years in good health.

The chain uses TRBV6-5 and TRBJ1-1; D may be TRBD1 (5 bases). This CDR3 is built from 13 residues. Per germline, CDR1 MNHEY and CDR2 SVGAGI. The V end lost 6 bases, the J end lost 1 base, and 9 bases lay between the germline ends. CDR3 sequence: CASSSDTNTEAFF. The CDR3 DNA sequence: TGTGCCAGCAGCTCGGACACGAACACTGAAGCTTTCTTT.

The CDR3 reads CASSQNDYEQYF. The CDR3 DNA follows: TGTGCCAGTAGCCAGAACGATTACGAGCAGTACTTC. The chain has TRBV19 and TRBJ2-7; D gene uncertain. The V end was cut by 6 bases, the J end by 4 bases, with 10 bases between. This CDR3 is 12 amino acids long. CDR1 is LNHDA, CDR2 SQIVND, per germline (reference sequence).

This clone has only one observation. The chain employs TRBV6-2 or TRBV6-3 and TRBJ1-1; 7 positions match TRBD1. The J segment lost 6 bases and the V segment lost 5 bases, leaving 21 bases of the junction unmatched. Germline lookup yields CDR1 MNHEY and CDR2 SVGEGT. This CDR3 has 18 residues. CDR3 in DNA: TGTGCCAGCAGTACCCGACGGACAGGACGCGCGGTGTCTTCTGAAGCTTTCTTT. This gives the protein CASSTRRTGRAVSSEAFF.

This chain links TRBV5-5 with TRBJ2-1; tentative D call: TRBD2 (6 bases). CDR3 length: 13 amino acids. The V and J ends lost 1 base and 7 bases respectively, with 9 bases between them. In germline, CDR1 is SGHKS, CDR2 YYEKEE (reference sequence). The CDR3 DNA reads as TGTGCCAGCAGCTTGCCGGGGAGGAATGAGCAGTTCTTC. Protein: CASSLPGRNEQFF.

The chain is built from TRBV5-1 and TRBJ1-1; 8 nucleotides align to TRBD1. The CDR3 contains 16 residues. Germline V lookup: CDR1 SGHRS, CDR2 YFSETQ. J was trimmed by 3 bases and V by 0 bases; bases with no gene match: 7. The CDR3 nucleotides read TGCGCCAGCAGCTTGGGGGCAGGGGGCGCGTACACTGAAGCTTTCTTT. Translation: CASSLGAGGAYTEAFF.

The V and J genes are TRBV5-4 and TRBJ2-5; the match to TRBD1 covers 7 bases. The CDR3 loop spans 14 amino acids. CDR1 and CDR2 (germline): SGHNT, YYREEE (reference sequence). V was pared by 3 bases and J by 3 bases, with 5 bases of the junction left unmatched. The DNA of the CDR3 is TGTGCCAGCAGCTACCGGACAGGTGAAGAGACCCAGTACTTC. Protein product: CASSYRTGEETQYF.

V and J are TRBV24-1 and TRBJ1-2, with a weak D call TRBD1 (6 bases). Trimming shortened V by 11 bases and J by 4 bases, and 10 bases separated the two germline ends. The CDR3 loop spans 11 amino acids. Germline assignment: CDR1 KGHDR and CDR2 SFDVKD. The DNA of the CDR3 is TGTGCCATCCAGGGGTCCTATGGCTACACCTTC. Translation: CAIQGSYGYTF.

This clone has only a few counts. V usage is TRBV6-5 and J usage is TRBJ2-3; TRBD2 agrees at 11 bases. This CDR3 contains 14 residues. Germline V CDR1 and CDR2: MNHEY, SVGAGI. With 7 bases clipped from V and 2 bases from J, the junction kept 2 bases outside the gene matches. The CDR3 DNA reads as TGTGCCAGCAAGGGACTAGCGGACACAGATACGCAGTATTTT. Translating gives CASKGLADTDTQYF.

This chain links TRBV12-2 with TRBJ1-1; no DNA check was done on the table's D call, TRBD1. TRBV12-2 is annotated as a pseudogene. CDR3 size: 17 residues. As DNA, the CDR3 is TGTGCAAGTCGCTCCGGATTGGGCAGGGATGTCGATCCTGAAGCTTTCTTT. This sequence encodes CASRSGLGRDVDPEAFF.

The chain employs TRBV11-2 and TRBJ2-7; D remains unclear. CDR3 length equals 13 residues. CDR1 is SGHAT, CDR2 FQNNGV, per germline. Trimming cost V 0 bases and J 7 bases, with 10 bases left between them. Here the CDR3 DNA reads TGTGCCAGCAGCTTAGAGTCGACTTGGGAGCAGTACTTC. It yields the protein CASSLESTWEQYF. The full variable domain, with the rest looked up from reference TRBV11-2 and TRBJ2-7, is EAGVAQSPRYKIIEKRQSVAFWCNPISGHATLYWYQQILGQGPKLLIQFQNNGVVDDSQLPKDRFSAERLKGVDSTLKIQPAKLEDSAVYLCASSLESTWEQYFGPGTRLTVT.

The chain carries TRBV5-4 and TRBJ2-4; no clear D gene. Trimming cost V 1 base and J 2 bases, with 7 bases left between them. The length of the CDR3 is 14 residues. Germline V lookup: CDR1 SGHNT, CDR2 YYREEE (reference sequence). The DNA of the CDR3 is TGTGCCAGCAGCTTGTTTGAAACCAAAAACATTCAGTACTTC. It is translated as CASSLFETKNIQYF. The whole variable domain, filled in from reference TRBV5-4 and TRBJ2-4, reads ETGVTQSPTHLIKTRGQQVTLRCSSQSGHNTVSWYQQALGQGPQFIFQYYREEENGRGNFPPRFSGLQFPNYSSELNVNALELDDSALYLCASSLFETKNIQYFGAGTRLSVL.

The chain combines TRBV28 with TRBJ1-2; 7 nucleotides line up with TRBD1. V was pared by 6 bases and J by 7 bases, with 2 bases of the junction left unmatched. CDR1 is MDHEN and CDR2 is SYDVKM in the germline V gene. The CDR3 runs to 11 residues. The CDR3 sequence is CASSDRVGYTF. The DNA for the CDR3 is TGTGCCAGCAGCGACAGGGTTGGCTACACCTTC.

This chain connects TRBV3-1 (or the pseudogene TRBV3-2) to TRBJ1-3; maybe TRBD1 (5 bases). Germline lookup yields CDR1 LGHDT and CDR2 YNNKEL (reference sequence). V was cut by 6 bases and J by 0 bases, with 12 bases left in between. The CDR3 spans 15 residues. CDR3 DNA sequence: TGTGCCAGCAGACTAGGAGGGGTCTCTGGAAACACCATATATTTT. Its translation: CASRLGGVSGNTIYF.

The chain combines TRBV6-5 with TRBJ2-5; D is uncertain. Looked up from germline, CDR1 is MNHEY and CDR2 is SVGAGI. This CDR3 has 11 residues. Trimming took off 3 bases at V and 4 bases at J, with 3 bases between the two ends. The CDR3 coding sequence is TGTGCCAGCAGTTATGGAGAGACCCAGTACTTC. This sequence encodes CASSYGETQYF.

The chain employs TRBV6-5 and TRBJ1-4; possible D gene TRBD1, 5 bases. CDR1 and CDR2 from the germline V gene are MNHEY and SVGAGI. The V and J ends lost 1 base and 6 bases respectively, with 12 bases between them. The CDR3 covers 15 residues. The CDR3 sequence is CASSYLGTQDEKLFF. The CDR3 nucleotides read TGTGCCAGCAGTTACTTGGGGACGCAGGATGAAAAACTGTTTTTT.

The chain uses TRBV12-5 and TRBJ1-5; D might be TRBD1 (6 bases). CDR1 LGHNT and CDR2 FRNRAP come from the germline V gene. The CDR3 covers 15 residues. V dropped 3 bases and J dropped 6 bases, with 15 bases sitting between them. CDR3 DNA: TGTGCTAGTGGTTTTGATCCTTCAGGGGTTCAGCCCCAGCATTTT. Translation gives CASGFDPSGVQPQHF.

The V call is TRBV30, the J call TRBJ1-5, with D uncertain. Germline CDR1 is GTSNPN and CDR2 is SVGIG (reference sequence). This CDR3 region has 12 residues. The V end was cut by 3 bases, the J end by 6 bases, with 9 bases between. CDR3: CAWRQRGQPQHF. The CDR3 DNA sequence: TGTGCCTGGAGGCAGCGAGGTCAGCCCCAGCATTTT.

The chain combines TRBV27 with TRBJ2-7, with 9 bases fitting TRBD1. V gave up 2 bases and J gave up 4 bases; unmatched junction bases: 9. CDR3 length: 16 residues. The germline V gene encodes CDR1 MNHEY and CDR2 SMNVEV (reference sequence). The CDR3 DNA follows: TGTGCCAGCAGTTTAGGTGGTACAGGGGGCAAGTACGAGCAGTACTTC. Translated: CASSLGGTGGKYEQYF.

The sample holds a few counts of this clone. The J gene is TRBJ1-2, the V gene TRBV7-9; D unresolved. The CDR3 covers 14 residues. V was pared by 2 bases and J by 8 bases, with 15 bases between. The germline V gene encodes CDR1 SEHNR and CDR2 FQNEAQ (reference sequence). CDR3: CASSLYSGMEGYTF. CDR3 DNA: TGTGCCAGCAGCTTATATTCGGGGATGGAAGGCTACACCTTC.

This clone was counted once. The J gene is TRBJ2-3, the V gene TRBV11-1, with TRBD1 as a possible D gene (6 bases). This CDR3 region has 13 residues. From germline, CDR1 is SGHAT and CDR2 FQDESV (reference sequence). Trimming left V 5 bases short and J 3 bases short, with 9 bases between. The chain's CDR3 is CASSQGTTDTQYF. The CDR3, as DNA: TGTGCCAGCAGCCAGGGGACGACAGATACGCAGTATTTT.

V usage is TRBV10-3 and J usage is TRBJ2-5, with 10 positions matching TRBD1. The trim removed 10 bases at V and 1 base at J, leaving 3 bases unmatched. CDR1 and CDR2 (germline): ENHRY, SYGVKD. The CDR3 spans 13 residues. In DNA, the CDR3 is TGTGCCAGTAGGACAGGGGGCCAAGAGACCCAGTACTTC. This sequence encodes CASRTGGQETQYF.

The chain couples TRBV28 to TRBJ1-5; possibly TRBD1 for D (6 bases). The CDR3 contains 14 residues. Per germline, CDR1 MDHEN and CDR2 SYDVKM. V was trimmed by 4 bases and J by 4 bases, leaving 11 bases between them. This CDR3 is CASSSQGPNQPQHF. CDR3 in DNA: TGTGCCAGCAGTTCACAGGGCCCGAATCAGCCCCAGCATTTT.

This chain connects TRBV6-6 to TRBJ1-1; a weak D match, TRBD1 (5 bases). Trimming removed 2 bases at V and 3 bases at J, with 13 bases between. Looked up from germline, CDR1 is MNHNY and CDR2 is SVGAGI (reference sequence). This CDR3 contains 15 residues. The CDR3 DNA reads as TGTGCCAGCAGTTACGGGGCAGGGTCGGACACTGAAGCTTTCTTT. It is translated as CASSYGAGSDTEAFF.

CDR3 loop: CASSRSDRGSNEQFF. CDR3 coding DNA: TGTGCCAGCAGTAGATCGGACAGGGGTAGCAATGAGCAGTTCTTC. The chain joins TRBV28 to TRBJ2-1, with TRBD1 identical over 9 bases. This CDR3 contains 15 residues. With 5 bases clipped from V and 6 bases from J, the junction kept 8 bases outside the gene matches. CDR1 and CDR2 (germline): MDHEN, SYDVKM.

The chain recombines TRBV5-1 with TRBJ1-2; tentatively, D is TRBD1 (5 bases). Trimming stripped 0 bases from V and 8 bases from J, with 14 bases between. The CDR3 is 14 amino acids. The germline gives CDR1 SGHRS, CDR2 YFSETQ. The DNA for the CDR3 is TGCGCCAGCAGCTTGGACCGGGGCGGGGCGGGCTACACCTTC. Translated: CASSLDRGGAGYTF. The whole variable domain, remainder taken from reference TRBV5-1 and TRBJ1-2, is KAGVTQTPRYLIKTRGQQVTLSCSPISGHRSVSWYQQTPGQGLQFLFEYFSETQRNKGNFPGRFSGRQFSNSRSEMNVSTLELGDSALYLCASSLDRGGAGYTFGSGTRLTVV.

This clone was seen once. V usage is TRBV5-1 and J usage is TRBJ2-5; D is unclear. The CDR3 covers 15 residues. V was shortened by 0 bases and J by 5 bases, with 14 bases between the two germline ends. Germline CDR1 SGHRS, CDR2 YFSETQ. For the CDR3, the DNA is TGCGCCAGCAGCTTGGAAGGTACTTTAGGGGAGACCCAGTACTTC. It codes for CASSLEGTLGETQYF.

The CDR3 DNA is TGTGCCAGTACCATCTCTGGGGGGGGCCCCTACGAGCAGTACTTC. This gives the protein CASTISGGGPYEQYF. The V call is TRBV19, the J call TRBJ2-7; D might be TRBD2 (7 bases). Trimming took 7 bases from V and 2 from J, leaving 18 bases between them. Germline CDR1 and CDR2: LNHDA and SQIVND (reference sequence). This CDR3 region has 15 residues. Based on the CDR3 plus reference TRBV19 and TRBJ2-7, the full variable domain is DGGITQSPKYLFRKEGQNVTLSCEQNLNHDAMYWYRQDPGQGLRLIYYSQIVNDFQKGDIAEGYSVSREKKESFPLTVTSAQKNPTAFYLCASTISGGGPYEQYFGPGTRLTVT.

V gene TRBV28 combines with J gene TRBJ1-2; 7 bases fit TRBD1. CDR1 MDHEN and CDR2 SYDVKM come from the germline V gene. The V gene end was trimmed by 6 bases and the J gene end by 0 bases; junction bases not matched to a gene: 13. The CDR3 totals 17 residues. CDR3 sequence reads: CASRPSPGQPPNYGYTF. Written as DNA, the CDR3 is TGTGCCAGCAGGCCGTCCCCGGGACAGCCACCTAACTATGGCTACACCTTC.

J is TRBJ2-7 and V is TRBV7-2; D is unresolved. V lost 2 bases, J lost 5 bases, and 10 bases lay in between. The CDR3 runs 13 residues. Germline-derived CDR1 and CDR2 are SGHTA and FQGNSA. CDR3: CASSLNRMDEQYF. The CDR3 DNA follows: TGTGCCAGCAGCTTAAACAGAATGGACGAGCAGTACTTC. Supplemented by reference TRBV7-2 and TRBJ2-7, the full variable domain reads GAGVSQSPSNKVTEKGKDVELRCDPISGHTALYWYRQSLGQGLEFLIYFQGNSAPDKSGLPSDRFSAERTGGSVSTLTIQRTQQEDSAVYLCASSLNRMDEQYFGPGTRLTVT.